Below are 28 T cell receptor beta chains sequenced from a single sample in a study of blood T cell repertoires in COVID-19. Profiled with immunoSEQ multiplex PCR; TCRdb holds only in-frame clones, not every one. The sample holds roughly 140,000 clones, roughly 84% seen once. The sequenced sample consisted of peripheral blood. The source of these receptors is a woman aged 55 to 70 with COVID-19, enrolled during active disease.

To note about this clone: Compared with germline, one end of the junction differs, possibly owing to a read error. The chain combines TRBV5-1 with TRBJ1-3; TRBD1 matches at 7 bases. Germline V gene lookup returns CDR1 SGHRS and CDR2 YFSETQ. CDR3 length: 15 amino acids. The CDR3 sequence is CASSLETGIGSTIYF. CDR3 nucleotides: TGCGCCAGCAGCTTGGAGACAGGGATTGGAAGCACCATATATTTT. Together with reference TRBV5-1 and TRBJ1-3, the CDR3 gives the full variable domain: KAGVTQTPRYLIKTRGQQVTLSCSPISGHRSVSWYQQTPGQGLQFLFEYFSETQRNKGNFPGRFSGRQFSNSRSEMNVSTLELGDSALYLCASSLETGIGSTIYFGEGSWLTVV.

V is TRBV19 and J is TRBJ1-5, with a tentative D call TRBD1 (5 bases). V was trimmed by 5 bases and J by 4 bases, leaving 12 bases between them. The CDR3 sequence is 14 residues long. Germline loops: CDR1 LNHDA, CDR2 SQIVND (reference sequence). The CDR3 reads CASSVQGENQPQHF. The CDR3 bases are TGTGCCAGTAGTGTCCAGGGTGAGAATCAGCCCCAGCATTTT.

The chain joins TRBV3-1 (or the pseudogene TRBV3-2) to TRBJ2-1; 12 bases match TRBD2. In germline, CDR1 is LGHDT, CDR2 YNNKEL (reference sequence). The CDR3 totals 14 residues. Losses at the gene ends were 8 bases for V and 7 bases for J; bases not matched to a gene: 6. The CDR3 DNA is TGTGCCAGCCGACTAGCGGGAGTAATAAATGAGCAGTTCTTC. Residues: CASRLAGVINEQFF.

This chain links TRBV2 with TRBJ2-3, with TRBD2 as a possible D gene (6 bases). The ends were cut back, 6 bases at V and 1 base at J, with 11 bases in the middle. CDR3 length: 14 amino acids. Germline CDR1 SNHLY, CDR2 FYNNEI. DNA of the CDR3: TGTGCCAGCAGGGGCGGGAAGGGCACAGATACGCAGTATTTT. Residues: CASRGGKGTDTQYF.

The CDR3 loop is CASRPLGGSSYEQYF. CDR3 DNA: TGCGCCAGCAGGCCGCTCGGCGGGAGCTCCTACGAGCAGTACTTC. The chain is built from TRBV4-1 and TRBJ2-7; TRBD2 matches at 7 bases. The CDR3 consists of 15 residues. Trimming cost V 6 bases and J 0 bases; bases outside gene matches: 8. CDR1 and CDR2 (germline): MGHRA, YSYEKL.

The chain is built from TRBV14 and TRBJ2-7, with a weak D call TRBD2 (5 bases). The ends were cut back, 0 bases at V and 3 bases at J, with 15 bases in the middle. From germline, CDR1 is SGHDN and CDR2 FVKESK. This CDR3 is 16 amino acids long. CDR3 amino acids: CASSQEGGLGFYEQYV. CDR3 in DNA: TGTGCCAGCAGCCAAGAAGGAGGTTTAGGGTTCTACGAGCAGTACGTC.

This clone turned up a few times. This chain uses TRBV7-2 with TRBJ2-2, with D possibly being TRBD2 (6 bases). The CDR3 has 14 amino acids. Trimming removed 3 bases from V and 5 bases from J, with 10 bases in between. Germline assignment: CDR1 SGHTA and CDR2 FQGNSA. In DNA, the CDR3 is TGTGCCAGCAGCTTTTGGAGGGTGACCGGGGAGCTGTTTTTT. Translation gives CASSFWRVTGELFF.

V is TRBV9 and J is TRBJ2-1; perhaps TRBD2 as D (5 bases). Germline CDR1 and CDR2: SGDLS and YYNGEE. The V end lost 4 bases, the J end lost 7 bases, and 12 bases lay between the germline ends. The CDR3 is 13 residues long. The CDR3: CASSQPGLNEQFF. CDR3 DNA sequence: TGTGCCAGCAGCCAACCTGGACTGAATGAGCAGTTCTTC.

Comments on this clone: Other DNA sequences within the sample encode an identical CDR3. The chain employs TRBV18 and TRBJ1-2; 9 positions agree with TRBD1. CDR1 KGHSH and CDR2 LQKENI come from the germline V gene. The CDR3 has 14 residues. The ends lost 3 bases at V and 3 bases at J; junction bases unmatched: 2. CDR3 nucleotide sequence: TGTGCCAGCTCACCGGGACAGGGCGACTATGGCTACACCTTC. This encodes CASSPGQGDYGYTF.

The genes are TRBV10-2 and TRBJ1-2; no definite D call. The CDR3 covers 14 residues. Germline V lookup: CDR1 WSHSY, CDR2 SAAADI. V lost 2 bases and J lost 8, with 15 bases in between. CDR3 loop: CASSETRAGSGYTF. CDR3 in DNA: TGCGCCAGCAGTGAGACGAGGGCCGGTAGCGGCTACACCTTC.

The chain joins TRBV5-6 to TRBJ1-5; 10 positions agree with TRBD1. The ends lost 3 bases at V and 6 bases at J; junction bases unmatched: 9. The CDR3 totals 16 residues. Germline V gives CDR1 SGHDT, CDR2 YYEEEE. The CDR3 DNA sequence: TGTGCCAGCAGCTCCGTTAACGACAGGGGGCTTCAGCCCCAGCATTTT. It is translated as CASSSVNDRGLQPQHF.

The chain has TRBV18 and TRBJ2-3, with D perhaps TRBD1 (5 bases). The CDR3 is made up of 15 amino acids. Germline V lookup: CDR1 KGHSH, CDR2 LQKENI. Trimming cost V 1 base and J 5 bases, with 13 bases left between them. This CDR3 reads CASSPRTGTGDTQYF. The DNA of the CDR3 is TGTGCCAGCTCACCACGGACCGGTACAGGAGATACGCAGTATTTT.

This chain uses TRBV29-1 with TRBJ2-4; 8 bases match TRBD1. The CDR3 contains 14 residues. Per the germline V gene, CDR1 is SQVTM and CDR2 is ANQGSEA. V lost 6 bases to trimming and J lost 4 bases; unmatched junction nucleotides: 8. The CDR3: CSVKIDRGKNIQYF. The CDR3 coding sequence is TGCAGCGTAAAAATCGACAGGGGAAAAAACATTCAGTACTTC.

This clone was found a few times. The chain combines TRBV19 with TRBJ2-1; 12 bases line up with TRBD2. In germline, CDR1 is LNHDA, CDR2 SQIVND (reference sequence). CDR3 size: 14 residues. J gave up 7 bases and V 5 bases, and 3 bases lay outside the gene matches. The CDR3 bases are TGTGCCAGTAGTGCTAGCGGGGGGGAGAATGAGCAGTTCTTC. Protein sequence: CASSASGGENEQFF.

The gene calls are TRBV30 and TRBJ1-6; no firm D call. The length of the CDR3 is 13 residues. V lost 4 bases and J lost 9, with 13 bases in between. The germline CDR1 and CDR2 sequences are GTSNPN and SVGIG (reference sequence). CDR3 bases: TGTGCCTGGAAGCGTGAAAGTGGTTCACCCCTCCACTTT. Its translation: CAWKRESGSPLHF. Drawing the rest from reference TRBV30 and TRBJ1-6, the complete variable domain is SQTIHQWPATLVQPVGSPLSLECTVEGTSNPNLYWYRQAAGRGLQLLFYSVGIGQISSEVPQNLSASRPQDRQFILSSKKLLLSDSGFYLCAWKRESGSPLHFGNGTRLTVT.

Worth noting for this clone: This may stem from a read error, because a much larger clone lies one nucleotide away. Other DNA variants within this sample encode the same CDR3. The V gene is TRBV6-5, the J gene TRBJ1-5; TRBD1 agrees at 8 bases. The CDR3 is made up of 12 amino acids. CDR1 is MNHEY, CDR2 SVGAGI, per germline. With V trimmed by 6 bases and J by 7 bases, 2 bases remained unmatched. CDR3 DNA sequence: TGTGCCAGCAGGGCAGGGGGCCAGCCCCAGCATTTT. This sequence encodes CASRAGGQPQHF.

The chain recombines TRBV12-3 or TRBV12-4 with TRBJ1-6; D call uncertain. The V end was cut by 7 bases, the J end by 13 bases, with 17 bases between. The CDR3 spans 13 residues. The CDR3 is CASNLDTPVPLHF. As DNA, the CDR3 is TGTGCCAGCAACCTTGACACCCCCGTCCCCCTCCACTTT.

This CDR3 reads CASSVSQLEGAQHF. The CDR3 DNA follows: TGTGCCAGCAGTGTTAGTCAGTTAGAGGGGGCCCAGCATTTT. V usage is TRBV2 and J usage is TRBJ1-5; maybe TRBD1 (6 bases). Deletions cut 4 bases from V and 11 bases from J, with 18 bases between. CDR1 is SNHLY, CDR2 FYNNEI, per germline. This CDR3 region has 14 residues.

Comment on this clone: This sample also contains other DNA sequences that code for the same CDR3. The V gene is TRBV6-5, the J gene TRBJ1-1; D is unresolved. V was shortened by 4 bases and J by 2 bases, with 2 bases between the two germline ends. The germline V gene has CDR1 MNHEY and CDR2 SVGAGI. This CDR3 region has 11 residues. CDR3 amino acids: CASSSNTEAFF. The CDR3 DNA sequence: TGTGCCAGCAGTTCAAACACTGAAGCTTTCTTT.

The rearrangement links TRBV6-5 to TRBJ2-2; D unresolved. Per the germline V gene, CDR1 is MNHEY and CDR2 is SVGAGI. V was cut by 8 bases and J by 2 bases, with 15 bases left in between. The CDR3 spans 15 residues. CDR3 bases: TGTGCCAGCCTAATAGGAAGCGCCAACACCGGGGAGCTGTTTTTT. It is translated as CASLIGSANTGELFF.

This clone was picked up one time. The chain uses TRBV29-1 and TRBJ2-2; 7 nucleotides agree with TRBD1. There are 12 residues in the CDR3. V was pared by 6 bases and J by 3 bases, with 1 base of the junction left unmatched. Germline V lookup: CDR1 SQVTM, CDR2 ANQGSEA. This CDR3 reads CSVTGDTGELFF. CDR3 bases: TGCAGCGTCACAGGGGACACCGGGGAGCTGTTTTTT.

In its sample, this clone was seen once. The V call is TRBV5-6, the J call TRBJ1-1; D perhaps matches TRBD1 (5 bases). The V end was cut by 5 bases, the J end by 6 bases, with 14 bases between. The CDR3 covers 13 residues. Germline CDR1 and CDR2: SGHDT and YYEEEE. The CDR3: CASSFRVRAEAFF. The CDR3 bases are TGTGCCAGCAGTTTCAGGGTTAGGGCTGAAGCTTTCTTT.

CDR3 nucleotide sequence: TGTGCCAGCAGTTTAAGGACAGCTAGTAATCAGCCCCAGCATTTT. Amino acid sequence: CASSLRTASNQPQHF. The chain recombines TRBV28 with TRBJ1-5, with D perhaps matching TRBD1 (6 bases). This CDR3 region has 15 residues. The germline V gene has CDR1 MDHEN and CDR2 SYDVKM. With 2 bases removed from V and 4 bases from J, the gap between germline ends came to 12 bases.

The CDR3 nucleotides are TGTGCCGGAAGGTGGGGGGGAGAGGACGAGCAGTACTTC. This encodes CAGRWGGEDEQYF. The rearrangement uses TRBV6-5 and TRBJ2-7, with 7 positions matching TRBD2. Germline V CDR1 and CDR2: MNHEY, SVGAGI. The CDR3 covers 13 residues. The trim removed 11 bases at V and 5 bases at J, leaving 12 bases unmatched.

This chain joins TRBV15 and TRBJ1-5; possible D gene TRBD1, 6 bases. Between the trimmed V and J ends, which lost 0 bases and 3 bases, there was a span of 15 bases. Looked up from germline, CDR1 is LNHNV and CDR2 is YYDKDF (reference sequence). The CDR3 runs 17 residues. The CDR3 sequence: CATSRDLAGQNNQPQHF. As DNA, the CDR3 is TGTGCCACCAGCAGAGACCTGGCCGGACAGAACAATCAGCCCCAGCATTTT.

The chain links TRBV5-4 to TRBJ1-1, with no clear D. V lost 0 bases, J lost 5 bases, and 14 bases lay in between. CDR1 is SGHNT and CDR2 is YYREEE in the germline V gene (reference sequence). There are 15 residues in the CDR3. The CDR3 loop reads CASSLGGGIKTEAFF. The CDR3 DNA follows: TGTGCCAGCAGCTTGGGTGGAGGGATTAAGACTGAAGCTTTCTTT.

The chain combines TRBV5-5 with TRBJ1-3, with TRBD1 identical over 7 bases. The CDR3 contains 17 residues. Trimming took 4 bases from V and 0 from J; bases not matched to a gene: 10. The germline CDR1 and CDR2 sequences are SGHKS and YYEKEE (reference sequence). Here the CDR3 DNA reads TGTGCCAGCAGCCACCTACCAGGGGGTCGCTCTGGAAACACCATATATTTT. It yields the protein CASSHLPGGRSGNTIYF. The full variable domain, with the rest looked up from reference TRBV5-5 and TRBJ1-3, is DAGVTQSPTHLIKTRGQQVTLRCSPISGHKSVSWYQQVLGQGPQFIFQYYEKEERGRGNFPDRFSARQFPNYSSELNVNALLLGDSALYLCASSHLPGGRSGNTIYFGEGSWLTVV.

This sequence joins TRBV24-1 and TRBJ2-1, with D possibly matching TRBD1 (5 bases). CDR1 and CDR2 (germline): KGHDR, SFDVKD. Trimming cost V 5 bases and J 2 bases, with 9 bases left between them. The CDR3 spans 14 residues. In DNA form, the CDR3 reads TGTGCCACCAGTGTTCAGGGTGCCTACAATGAGCAGTTCTTC. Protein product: CATSVQGAYNEQFF.